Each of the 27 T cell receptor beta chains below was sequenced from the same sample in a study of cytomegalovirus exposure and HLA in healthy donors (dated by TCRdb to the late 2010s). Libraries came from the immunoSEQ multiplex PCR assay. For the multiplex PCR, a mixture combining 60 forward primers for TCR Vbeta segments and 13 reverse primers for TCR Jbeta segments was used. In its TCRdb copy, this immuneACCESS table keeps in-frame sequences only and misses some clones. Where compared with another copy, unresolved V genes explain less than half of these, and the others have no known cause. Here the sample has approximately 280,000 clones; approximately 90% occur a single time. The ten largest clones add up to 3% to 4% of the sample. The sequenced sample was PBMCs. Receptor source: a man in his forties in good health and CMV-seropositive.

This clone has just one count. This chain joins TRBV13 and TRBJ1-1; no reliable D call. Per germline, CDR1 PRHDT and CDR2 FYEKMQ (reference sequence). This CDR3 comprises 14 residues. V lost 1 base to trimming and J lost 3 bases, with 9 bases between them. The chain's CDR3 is CASSLEAGYTEAFF. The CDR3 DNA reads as TGTGCCAGCAGCTTAGAGGCGGGGTACACTGAAGCTTTCTTT.

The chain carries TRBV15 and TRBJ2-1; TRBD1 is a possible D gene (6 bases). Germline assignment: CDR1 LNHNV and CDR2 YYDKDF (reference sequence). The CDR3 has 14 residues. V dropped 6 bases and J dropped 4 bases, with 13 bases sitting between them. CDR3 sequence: CATRPGTRYNEQFF. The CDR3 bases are TGTGCCACCAGACCCGGGACACGTTACAATGAGCAGTTCTTC.

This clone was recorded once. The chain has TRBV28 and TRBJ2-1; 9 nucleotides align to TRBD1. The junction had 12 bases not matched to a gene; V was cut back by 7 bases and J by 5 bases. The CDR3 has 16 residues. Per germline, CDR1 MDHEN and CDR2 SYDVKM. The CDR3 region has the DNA TGTGCCAGCAATCAACCACCGGGACAGGGCAACAATGAGCAGTTCTTC. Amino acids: CASNQPPGQGNNEQFF. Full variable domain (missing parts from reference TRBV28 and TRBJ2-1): DVKVTQSSRYLVKRTGEKVFLECVQDMDHENMFWYRQDPGLGLRLIYFSYDVKMKEKGDIPEGYSVSREKKERFSLILESASTNQTSMYLCASNQPPGQGNNEQFFGPGTRLTVL.

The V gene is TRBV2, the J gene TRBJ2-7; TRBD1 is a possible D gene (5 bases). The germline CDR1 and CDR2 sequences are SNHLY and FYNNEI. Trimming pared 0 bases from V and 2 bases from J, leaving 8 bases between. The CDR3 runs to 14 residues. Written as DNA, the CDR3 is TGTGCCAGCAGTGAAGCCACAGGTGCCTACGAGCAGTACTTC. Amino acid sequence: CASSEATGAYEQYF.

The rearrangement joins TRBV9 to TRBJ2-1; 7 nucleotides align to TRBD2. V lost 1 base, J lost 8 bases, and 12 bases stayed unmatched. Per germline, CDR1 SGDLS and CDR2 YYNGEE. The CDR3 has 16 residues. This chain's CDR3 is CASSVYAGVQGDEQFF. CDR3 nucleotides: TGTGCCAGCAGCGTATATGCGGGAGTCCAAGGGGATGAGCAGTTCTTC. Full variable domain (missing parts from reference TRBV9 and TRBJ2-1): DSGVTQTPKHLITATGQRVTLRCSPRSGDLSVYWYQQSLDQGLQFLIQYYNGEERAKGNILERFSAQQFPDLHSELNLSSLELGDSALYFCASSVYAGVQGDEQFFGPGTRLTVL.

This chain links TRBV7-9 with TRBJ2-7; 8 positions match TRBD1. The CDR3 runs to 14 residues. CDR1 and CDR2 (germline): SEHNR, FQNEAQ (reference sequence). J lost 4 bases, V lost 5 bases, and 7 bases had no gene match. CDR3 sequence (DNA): TGTGCCAGCAGCACCGACAGGGGCAGATACGAGCAGTACTTC. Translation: CASSTDRGRYEQYF.

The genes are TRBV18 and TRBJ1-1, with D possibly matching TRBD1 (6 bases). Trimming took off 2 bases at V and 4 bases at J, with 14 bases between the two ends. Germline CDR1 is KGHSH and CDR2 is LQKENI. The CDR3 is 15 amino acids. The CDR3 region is CASSPGGTRGTEAFF. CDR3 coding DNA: TGTGCCAGCTCACCAGGAGGCACCAGGGGCACTGAAGCTTTCTTT.

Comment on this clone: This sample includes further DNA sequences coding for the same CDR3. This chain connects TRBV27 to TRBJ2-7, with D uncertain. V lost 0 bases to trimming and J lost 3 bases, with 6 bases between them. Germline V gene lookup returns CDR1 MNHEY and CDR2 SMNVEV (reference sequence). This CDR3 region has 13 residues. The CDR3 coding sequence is TGTGCCAGCAGTTTATCGTCGCGCTACGAGCAGTACTTC. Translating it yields CASSLSSRYEQYF.

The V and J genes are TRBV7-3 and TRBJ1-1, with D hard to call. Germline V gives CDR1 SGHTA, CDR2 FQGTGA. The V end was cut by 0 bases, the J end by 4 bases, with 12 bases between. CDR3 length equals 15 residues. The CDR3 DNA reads TGTGCCAGCAGCTTAACTGGGTCGGGAGGCACTGAAGCTTTCTTT. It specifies CASSLTGSGGTEAFF.

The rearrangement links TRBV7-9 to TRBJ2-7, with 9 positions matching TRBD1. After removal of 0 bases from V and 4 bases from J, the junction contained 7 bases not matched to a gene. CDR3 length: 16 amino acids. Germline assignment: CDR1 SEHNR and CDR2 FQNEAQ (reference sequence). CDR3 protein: CASSLAKRQGEYEQYF. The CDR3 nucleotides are TGTGCCAGCAGCTTAGCGAAAAGACAGGGGGAGTACGAGCAGTACTTC.

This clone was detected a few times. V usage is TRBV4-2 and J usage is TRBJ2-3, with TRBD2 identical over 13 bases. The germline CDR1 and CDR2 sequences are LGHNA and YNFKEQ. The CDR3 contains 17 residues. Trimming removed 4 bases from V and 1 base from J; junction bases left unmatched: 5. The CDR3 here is CASSPLAGGRGTDTQYF. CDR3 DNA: TGTGCCAGCAGCCCACTAGCGGGAGGGCGAGGCACAGATACGCAGTATTTT.

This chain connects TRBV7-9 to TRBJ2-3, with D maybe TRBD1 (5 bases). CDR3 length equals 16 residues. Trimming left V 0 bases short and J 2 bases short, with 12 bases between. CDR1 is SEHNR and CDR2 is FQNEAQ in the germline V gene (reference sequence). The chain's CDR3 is CASSLAAGLSTDTQYF. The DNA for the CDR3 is TGTGCCAGCAGCTTAGCTGCAGGGCTTTCCACAGATACGCAGTATTTT.

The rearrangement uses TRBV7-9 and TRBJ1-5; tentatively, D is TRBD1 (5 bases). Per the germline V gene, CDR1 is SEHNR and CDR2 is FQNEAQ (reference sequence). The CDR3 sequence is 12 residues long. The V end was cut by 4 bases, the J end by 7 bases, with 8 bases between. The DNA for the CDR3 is TGTGCCAGCAGCTCACAGGAGCAGCCCCAGCATTTT. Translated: CASSSQEQPQHF.

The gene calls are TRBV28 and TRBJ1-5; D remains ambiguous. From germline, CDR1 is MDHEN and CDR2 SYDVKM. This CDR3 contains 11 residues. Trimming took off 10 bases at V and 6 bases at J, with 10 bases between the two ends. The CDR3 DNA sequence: TGTGCCACCGCGGGTAGTCAGCCCCAGCATTTT. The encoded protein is CATAGSQPQHF. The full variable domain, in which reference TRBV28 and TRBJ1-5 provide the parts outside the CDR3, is DVKVTQSSRYLVKRTGEKVFLECVQDMDHENMFWYRQDPGLGLRLIYFSYDVKMKEKGDIPEGYSVSREKKERFSLILESASTNQTSMYLCATAGSQPQHFGDGTRLSIL.

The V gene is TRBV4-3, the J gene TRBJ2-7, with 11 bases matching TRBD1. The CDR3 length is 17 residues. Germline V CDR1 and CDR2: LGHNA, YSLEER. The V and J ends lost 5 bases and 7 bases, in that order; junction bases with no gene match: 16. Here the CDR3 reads CASSKKSPGQGAREQYF. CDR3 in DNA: TGCGCCAGCAGCAAGAAAAGTCCTGGACAGGGGGCGAGGGAGCAGTACTTC.

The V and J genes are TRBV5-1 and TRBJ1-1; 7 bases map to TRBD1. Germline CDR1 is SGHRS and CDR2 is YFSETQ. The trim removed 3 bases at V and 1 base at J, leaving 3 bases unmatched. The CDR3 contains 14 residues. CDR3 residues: CASSSRDRNTEAFF. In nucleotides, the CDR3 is TGCGCCAGCAGCTCCCGGGACAGGAACACTGAAGCTTTCTTT. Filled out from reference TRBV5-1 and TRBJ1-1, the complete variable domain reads KAGVTQTPRYLIKTRGQQVTLSCSPISGHRSVSWYQQTPGQGLQFLFEYFSETQRNKGNFPGRFSGRQFSNSRSEMNVSTLELGDSALYLCASSSRDRNTEAFFGQGTRLTVV.

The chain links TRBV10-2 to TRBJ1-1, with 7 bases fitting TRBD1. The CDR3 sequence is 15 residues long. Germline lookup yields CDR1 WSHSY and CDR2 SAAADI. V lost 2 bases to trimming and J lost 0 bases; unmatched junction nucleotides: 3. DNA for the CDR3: TGCGCCAGCAGTGAGCCACAGGGGATGAACACTGAAGCTTTCTTT. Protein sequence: CASSEPQGMNTEAFF.

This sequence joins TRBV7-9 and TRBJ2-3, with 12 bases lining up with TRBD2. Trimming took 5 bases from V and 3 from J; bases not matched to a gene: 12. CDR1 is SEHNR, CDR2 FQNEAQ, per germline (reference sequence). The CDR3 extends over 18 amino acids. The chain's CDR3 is CASSNLAGGPLGTDTQYF. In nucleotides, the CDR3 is TGTGCCAGCAGCAATCTAGCGGGAGGGCCCCTTGGGACAGATACGCAGTATTTT.

The CDR3 nucleotides are TGCGCCAGCAGCCAAGCTAGCGGCACGGAGATAGAAGATACGCAGTATTTT. Translating it yields CASSQASGTEIEDTQYF. The chain uses TRBV4-1 and TRBJ2-3, with 7 bases lining up with TRBD2. J gave up 5 bases and V 1 base, and 12 bases lay outside the gene matches. This CDR3 has 17 amino acids. Germline values: CDR1 MGHRA, CDR2 YSYEKL.

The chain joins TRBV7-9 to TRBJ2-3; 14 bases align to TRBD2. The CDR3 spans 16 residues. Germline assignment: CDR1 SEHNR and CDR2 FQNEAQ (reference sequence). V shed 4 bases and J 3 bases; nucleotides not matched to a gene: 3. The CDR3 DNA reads TGTGCCAGCAGCTCGGGACTAGCGGGAGTTACAGATACGCAGTATTTT. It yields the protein CASSSGLAGVTDTQYF.

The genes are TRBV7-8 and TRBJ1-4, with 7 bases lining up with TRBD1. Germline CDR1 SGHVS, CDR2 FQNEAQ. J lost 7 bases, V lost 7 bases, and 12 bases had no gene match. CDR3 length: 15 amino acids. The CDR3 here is CASKFRGTRREKLFF. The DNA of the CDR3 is TGTGCCAGCAAATTCAGGGGGACCCGGCGTGAAAAACTGTTTTTT.

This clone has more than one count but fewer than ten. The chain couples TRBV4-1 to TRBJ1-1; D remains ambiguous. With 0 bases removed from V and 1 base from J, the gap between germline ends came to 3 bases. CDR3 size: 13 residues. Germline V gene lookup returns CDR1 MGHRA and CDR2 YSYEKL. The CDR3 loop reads CASSQEQNTEAFF. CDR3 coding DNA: TGCGCCAGCAGCCAAGAACAGAACACTGAAGCTTTCTTT.

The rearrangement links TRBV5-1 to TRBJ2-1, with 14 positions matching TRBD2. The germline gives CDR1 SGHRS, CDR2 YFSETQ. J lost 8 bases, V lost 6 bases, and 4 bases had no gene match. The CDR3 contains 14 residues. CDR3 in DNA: TGCGCCAGCACGGGACTAGCGGGAGTCCATGAGCAGTTCTTC. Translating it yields CASTGLAGVHEQFF.

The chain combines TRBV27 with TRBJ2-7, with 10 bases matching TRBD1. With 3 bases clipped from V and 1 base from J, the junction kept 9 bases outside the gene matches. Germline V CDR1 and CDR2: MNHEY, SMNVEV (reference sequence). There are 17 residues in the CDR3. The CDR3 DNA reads TGTGCCAGCAGTTTCCGCCCGGGACAGGGGAATTCCTACGAGCAGTACTTC. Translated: CASSFRPGQGNSYEQYF.

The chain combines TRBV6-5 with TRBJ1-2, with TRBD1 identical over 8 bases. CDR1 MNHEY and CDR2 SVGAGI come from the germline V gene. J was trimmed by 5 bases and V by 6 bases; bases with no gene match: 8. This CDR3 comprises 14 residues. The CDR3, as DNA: TGTGCCAGCAGCAGGACAGGGTGGGGGTATGGCTACACCTTC. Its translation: CASSRTGWGYGYTF.

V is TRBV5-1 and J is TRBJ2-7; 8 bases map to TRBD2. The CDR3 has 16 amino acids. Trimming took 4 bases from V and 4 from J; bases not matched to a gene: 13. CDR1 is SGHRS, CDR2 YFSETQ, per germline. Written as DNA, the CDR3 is TGCGCCAGCAGCCAACTGGGGGTAGCGGGGAGGTACGAGCAGTACTTC. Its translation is CASSQLGVAGRYEQYF.

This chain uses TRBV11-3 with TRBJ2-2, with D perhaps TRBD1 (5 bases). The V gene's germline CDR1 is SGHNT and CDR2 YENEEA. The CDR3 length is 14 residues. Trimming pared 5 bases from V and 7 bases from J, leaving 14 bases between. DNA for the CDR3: TGTGCCAGCAGCCAGGACACCACCAACGGGGAGCTGTTTTTT. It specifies CASSQDTTNGELFF.